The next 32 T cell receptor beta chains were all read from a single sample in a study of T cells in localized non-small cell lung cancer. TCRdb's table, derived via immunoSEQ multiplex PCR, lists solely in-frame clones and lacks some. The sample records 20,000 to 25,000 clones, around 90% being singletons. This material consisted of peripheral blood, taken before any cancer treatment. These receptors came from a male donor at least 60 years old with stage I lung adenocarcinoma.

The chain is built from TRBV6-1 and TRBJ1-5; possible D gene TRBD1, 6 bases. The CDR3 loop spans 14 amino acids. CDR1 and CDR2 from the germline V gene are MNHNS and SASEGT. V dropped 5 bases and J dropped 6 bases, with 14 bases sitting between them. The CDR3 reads CASSLHRDRQPQHF. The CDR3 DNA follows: TGTGCCAGCAGTCTTCACAGGGACCGTCAGCCCCAGCATTTT.

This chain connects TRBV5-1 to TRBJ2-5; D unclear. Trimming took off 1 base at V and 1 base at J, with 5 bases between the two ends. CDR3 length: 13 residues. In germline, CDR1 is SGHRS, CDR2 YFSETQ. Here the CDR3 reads CASSLNTQETQYF. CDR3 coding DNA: TGCGCCAGCAGCTTGAATACCCAAGAGACCCAGTACTTC.

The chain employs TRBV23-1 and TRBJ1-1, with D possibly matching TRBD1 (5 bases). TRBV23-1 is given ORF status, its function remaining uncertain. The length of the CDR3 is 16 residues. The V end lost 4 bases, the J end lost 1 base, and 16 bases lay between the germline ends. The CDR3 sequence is CASSRPGTGKNTEAFF. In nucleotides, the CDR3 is TGCGCCAGCAGTCGCCCCGGGACGGGGAAGAACACTGAAGCTTTCTTT.

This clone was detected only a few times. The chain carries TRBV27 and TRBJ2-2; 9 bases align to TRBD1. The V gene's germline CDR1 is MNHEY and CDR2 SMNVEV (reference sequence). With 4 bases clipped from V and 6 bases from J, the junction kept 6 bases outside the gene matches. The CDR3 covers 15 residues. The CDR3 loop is CASSWGTGTPGELFF. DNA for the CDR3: TGTGCCAGCAGTTGGGGGACAGGGACCCCCGGGGAGCTGTTTTTT.

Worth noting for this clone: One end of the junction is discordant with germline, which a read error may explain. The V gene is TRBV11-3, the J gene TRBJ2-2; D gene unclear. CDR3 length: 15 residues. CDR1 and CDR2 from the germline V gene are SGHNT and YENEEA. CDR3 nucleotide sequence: TGTGCCAGCAGATTAGGGTCGTCGAACACCGGGGAGCTGTTTTTT. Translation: CASRLGSSNTGELFF.

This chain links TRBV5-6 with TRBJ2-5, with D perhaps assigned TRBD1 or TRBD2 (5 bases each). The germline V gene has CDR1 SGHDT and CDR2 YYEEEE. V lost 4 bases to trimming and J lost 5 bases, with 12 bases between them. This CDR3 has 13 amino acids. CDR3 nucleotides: TGTGCCAGCAGCCCAGCCTGGGGGGAGACCCAGTACTTC. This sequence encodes CASSPAWGETQYF.

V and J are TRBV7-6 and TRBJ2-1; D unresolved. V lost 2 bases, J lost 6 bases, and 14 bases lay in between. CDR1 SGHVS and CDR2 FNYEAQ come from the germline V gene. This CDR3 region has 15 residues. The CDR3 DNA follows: TGTGCCAGCAGCTTATCGGCACCCTTTCCCAATGAGCAGTTCTTC. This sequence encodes CASSLSAPFPNEQFF. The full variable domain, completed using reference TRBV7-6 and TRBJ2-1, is GAGVSQSPRYKVTKRGQDVALRCDPISGHVSLYWYRQALGQGPEFLTYFNYEAQQDKSGLPNDRFSAERPEGSISTLTIQRTEQRDSAMYRCASSLSAPFPNEQFFGPGTRLTVL.

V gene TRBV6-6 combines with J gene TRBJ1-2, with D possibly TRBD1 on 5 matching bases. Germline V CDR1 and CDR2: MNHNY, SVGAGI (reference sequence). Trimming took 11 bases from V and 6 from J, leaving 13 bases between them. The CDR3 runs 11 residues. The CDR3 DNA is TGTGCCTCCGGGGCACGGGATGGCTACACCTTC. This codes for CASGARDGYTF.

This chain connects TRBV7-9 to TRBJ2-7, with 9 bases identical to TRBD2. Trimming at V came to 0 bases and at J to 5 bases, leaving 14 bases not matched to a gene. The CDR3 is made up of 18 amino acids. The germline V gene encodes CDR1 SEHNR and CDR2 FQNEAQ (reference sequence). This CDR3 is CASSLAQMGTSRTDEQYF. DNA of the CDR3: TGTGCCAGCAGCTTAGCGCAGATGGGGACTAGCCGAACCGACGAGCAGTACTTC. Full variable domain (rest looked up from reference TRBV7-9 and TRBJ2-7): DTGVSQNPRHKITKRGQNVTFRCDPISEHNRLYWYRQTLGQGPEFLTYFQNEAQLEKSRLLSDRFSAERPKGSFSTLEIQRTEQGDSAMYLCASSLAQMGTSRTDEQYFGPGTRLTVT.

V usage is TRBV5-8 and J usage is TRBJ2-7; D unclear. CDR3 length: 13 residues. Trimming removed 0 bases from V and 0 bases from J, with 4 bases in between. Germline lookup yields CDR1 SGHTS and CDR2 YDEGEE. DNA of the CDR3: TGTGCCAGCAGCTTGGGGGCCTCCTACGAGCAGTACTTC. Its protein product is CASSLGASYEQYF.

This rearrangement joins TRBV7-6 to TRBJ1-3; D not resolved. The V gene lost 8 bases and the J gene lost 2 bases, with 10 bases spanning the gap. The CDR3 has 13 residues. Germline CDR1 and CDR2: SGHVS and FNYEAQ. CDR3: CASRSRAGNTIYF. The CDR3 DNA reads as TGTGCCAGCCGTTCTCGGGCTGGAAACACCATATATTTT.

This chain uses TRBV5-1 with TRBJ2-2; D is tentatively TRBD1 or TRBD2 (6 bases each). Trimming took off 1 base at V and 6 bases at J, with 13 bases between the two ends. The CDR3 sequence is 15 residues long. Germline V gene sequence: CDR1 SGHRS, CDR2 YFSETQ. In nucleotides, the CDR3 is TGCGCCAGCAGCTTGAAACAGGGAGGCGCCGGGGAGCTGTTTTTT. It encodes CASSLKQGGAGELFF. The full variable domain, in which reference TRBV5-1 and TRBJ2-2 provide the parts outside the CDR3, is KAGVTQTPRYLIKTRGQQVTLSCSPISGHRSVSWYQQTPGQGLQFLFEYFSETQRNKGNFPGRFSGRQFSNSRSEMNVSTLELGDSALYLCASSLKQGGAGELFFGEGSRLTVL.

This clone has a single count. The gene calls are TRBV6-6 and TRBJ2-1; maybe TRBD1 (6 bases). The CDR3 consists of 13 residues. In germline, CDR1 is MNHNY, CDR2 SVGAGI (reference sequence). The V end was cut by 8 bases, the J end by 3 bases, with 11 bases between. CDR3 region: CASLRDNYNEQFF. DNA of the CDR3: TGTGCCAGCCTCAGGGACAACTACAATGAGCAGTTCTTC.

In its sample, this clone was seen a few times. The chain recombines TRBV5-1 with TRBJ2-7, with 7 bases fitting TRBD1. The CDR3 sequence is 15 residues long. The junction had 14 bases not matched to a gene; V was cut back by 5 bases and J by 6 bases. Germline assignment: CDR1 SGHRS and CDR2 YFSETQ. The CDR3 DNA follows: TGCGCCAGCAGGGAGGTCATACAGGGGCGGTCCGAGCAGTACTTC. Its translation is CASREVIQGRSEQYF.

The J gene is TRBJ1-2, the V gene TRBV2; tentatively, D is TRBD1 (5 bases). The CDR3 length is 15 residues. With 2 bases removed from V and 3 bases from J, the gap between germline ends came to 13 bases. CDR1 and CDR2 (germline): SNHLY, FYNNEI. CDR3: CASSEKMPGHYGYTF. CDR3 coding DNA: TGTGCCAGCAGTGAAAAAATGCCAGGGCACTATGGCTACACCTTC.

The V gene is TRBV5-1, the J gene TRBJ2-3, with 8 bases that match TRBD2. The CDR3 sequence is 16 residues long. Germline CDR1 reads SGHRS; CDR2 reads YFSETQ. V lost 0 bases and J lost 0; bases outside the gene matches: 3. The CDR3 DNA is TGCGCCAGCAGCTTGGAGGCGGGGGGAAGCACAGATACGCAGTATTTT. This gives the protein CASSLEAGGSTDTQYF.

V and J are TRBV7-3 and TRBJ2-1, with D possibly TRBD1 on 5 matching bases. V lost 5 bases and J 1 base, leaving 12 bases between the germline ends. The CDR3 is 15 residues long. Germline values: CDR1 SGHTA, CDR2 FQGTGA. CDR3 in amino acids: CASSPSRVSYNEQFF. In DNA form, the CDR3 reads TGTGCCAGCAGCCCAAGCAGGGTTTCCTACAATGAGCAGTTCTTC.

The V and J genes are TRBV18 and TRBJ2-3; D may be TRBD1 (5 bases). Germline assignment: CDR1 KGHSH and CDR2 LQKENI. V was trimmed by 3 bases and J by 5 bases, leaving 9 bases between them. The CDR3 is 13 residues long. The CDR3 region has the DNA TGTGCCAGCTCACCCCCGACAGTAGATACGCAGTATTTT. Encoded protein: CASSPPTVDTQYF.

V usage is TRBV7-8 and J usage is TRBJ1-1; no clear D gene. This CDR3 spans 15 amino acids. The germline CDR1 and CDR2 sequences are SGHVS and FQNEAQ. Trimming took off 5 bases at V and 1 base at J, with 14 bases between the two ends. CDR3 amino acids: CASSLRVGQNTEAFF. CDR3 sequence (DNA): TGTGCCAGCAGCCTAAGAGTGGGTCAGAACACTGAAGCTTTCTTT.

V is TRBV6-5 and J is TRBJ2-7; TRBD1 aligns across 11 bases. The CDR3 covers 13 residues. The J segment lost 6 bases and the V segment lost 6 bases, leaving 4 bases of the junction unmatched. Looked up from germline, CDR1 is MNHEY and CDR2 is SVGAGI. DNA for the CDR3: TGTGCCAGCAGGGCCGGGACAGGGGGCGAGCAGTACTTC. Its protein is CASRAGTGGEQYF.

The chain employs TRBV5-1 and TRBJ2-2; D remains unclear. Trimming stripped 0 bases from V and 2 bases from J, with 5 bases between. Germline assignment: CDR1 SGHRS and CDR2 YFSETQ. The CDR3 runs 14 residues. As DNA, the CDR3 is TGCGCCAGCAGCTTGGAGGGAAACACCGGGGAGCTGTTTTTT. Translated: CASSLEGNTGELFF.

The CDR3 bases are TGTGCCAGCAGTGCGCAGACAGGGGCCACAGATACGCAGTATTTT. Translation: CASSAQTGATDTQYF. The rearrangement joins TRBV28 to TRBJ2-3; 8 bases line up with TRBD1. CDR1 and CDR2 from the germline V gene are MDHEN and SYDVKM. The junction had 6 bases not matched to a gene; V was cut back by 5 bases and J by 2 bases. This CDR3 spans 15 amino acids.

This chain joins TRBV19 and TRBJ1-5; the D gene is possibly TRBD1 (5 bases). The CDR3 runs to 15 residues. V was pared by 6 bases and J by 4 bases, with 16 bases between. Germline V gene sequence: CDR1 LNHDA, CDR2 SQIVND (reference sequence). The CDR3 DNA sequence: TGTGCCAGTAGGAAGGACGGGGGAGGGAATCAGCCCCAGCATTTT. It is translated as CASRKDGGGNQPQHF.

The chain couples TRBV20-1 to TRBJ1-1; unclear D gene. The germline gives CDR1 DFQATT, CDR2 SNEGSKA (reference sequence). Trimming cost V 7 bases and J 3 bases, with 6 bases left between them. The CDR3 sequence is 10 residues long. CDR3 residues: CSVRHTEAFF. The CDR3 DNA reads TGCAGTGTCCGCCACACTGAAGCTTTCTTT.

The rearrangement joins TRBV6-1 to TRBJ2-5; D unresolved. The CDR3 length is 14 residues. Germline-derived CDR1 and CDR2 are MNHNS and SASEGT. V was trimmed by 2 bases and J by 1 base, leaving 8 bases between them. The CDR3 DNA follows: TGTGCCAGCAGTGAAAGTCGGGTCCAAGAGACCCAGTACTTC. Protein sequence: CASSESRVQETQYF.

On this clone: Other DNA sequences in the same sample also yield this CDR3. CDR3 DNA sequence: TGTGCCACCAGCAGAGATAGGGCAGGAAGGGTTCGGGGGGAGCTGTTTTTT. It encodes CATSRDRAGRVRGELFF. V is TRBV15 and J is TRBJ2-2; D is ambiguous. The CDR3 runs to 17 residues. V lost 0 bases and J lost 8, with 19 bases in between. The germline CDR1 and CDR2 sequences are LNHNV and YYDKDF (reference sequence).

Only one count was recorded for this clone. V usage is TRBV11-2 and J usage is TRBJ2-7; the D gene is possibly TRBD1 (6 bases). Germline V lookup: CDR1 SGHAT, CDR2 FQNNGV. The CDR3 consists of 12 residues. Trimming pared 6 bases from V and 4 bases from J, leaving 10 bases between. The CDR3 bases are TGTGCCAGCAGTCCAGGGGTGTACGAGCAGTACTTC. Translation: CASSPGVYEQYF.

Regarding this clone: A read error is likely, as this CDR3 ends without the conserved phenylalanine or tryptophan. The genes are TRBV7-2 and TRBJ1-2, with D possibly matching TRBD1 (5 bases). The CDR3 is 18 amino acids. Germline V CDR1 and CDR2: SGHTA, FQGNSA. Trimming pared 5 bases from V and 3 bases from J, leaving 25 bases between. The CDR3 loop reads CASSPPVTARRGDYGYTV. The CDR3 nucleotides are TGTGCCAGCAGCCCCCCGGTTACCGCGCGGAGGGGTGACTATGGCTACACCGTC.

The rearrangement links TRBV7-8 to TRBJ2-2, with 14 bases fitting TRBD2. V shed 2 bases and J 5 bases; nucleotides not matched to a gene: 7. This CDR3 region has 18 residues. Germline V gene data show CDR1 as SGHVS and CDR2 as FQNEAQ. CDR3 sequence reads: CASSLLGTSGRGTGELFF. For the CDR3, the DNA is TGTGCCAGCAGCTTACTAGGGACTAGCGGGAGAGGAACCGGGGAGCTGTTTTTT.

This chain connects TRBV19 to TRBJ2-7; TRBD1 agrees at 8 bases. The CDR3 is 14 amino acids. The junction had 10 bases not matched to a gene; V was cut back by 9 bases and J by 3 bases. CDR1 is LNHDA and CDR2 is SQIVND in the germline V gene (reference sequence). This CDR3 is CASTRGTGHYEQYF. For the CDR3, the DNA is TGTGCCAGCACCCGGGGGACAGGACACTACGAGCAGTACTTC.

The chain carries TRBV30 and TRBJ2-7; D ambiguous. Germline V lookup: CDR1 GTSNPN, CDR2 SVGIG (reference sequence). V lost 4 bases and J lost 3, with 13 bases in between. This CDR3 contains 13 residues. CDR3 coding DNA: TGTGCCTGGAACGGCCGGGCGGTCTACGAGCAGTACTTC. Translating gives CAWNGRAVYEQYF.

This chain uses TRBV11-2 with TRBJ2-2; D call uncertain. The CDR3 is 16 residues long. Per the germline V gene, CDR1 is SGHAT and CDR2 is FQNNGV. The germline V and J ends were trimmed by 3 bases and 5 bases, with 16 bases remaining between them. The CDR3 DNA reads TGTGCCAGCAGCTTGGAGTTGGGGTTATCTACCGGGGAGCTGTTTTTT. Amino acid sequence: CASSLELGLSTGELFF.